This entry lists 32 T cell receptor beta chains sequenced from one sample in a study of kidney transplant recipient with SARS-CoV-2 infection. TCRdb recomputed calls from the reads with MiXCR, one row per CDR3 protein. The table includes roughly 230,000 distinct CDR3 sequences, around 30% detected once. The sample in question was a blood sample, obtained at baseline and between days 110 and 120 from a kidney transplant recipient. These receptors were taken from a male patient between 25 and 39 years old who had COVID-19 and was a kidney transplant recipient. A subset of T cells may come from the graft donor.

The table lists this clonotype with many counts. The V gene is TRBV10-3, the J gene TRBJ1-2; D not certain. The V gene lost 5 bases and the J gene lost 4 bases, with 14 bases spanning the gap. The CDR3 is 14 amino acids. Germline values: CDR1 ENHRY, CDR2 SYGVKD. The CDR3: CAISTTKEAYGYTF. The CDR3 DNA sequence: TGTGCCATCAGTACCACCAAAGAGGCCTATGGCTACACCTTC.

In regard to this clonotype: Given a much more abundant clone one base away, this may be a read error. This rearrangement joins TRBV6-5 to TRBJ1-1, with D perhaps matching TRBD1 (6 bases). CDR3 length: 12 amino acids. Germline V gives CDR1 MNHEY, CDR2 SVGAGI. CDR3 bases: TGTACCAGCAGGGGTGGGGGGCCTGAAGCTTTCTTT. Residues: CTSRGGGPEAFF.

The chain links TRBV6-4 to TRBJ2-3; 8 bases are shared with TRBD2. There are 16 residues in the CDR3. With 4 bases clipped from V and 5 bases from J, the junction kept 11 bases outside the gene matches. Germline loops: CDR1 MRHNA, CDR2 SNTAGT. This chain's CDR3 is CASSAATGGAVDTQYF. In DNA form, the CDR3 reads TGTGCCAGCAGTGCTGCTACCGGGGGGGCCGTAGATACGCAGTATTTT.

This clonotype has at least ten counts. V gene TRBV6-1 combines with J gene TRBJ1-5, with a tentative D call TRBD1 (5 bases). Germline CDR1 is MNHNS and CDR2 is SASEGT. The CDR3 is 14 residues long. Trimming cost V 1 base and J 2 bases, with 6 bases left between them. The CDR3 here is CASSEGGGNQPQHF. In nucleotides, the CDR3 is TGTGCCAGCAGTGAAGGGGGGGGCAATCAGCCCCAGCATTTT.

Ten or more counts support this clonotype. J is TRBJ1-4 and V is TRBV6-5, with unresolved D. The germline V gene encodes CDR1 MNHEY and CDR2 SVGAGI. The CDR3 is 15 amino acids. V dropped 2 bases and J dropped 8 bases, with 15 bases sitting between them. The CDR3 DNA is TGTGCCAGCAGTTACAGCTGGTCCCTCAAGGAAAAACTGTTTTTT. Its translation is CASSYSWSLKEKLFF.

In regard to this clonotype: This may be a read error: a much more frequent sequence differs by one nucleotide. V is TRBV6-5 and J is TRBJ1-2; D gene ambiguous. The CDR3 runs to 17 residues. V was cut by 4 bases and J by 4 bases, with 22 bases left in between. Germline CDR1 and CDR2: MNHEY and SVGAGI. The CDR3 region has the DNA TGTGCCAGCAGTTTGACCTCGCCTTACGGAAGGACCTATGGCTACACCTTC. This encodes CASSLTSPYGRTYGYTF.

This clonotype was seen at least ten times. This chain links TRBV30 with TRBJ1-3; 7 bases agree with TRBD1. This CDR3 is 19 amino acids long. Germline assignment: CDR1 GTSNPN and CDR2 SVGIG (reference sequence). With 2 bases clipped from V and 4 bases from J, the junction kept 20 bases outside the gene matches. The CDR3 DNA reads TGTGCCTGGAGTCCTACAGGGGTAGGAGGGCGAGGAATCGGAAACACCATATATTTT. It yields the protein CAWSPTGVGGRGIGNTIYF. Together with reference TRBV30 and TRBJ1-3, the CDR3 gives the full variable domain: SQTIHQWPATLVQPVGSPLSLECTVEGTSNPNLYWYRQAAGRGLQLLFYSVGIGQISSEVPQNLSASRPQDRQFILSSKKLLLSDSGFYLCAWSPTGVGGRGIGNTIYFGEGSWLTVV.

A few counts support this clonotype. This chain connects TRBV9 to TRBJ2-5; 8 bases fit TRBD2. CDR3 length: 15 residues. Germline lookup yields CDR1 SGDLS and CDR2 YYNGEE. Trimming at V came to 0 bases and at J to 4 bases, leaving 5 bases not matched to a gene. In nucleotides, the CDR3 is TGTGCCAGCAGCGTAGCGCCCCTAGCGGGAGAGACCCAGTACTTC. Its protein product is CASSVAPLAGETQYF.

At least ten counts were recorded for this clonotype. This sequence joins TRBV18 and TRBJ1-5; unclear D gene. V lost 2 bases and J lost 0, with 14 bases in between. The CDR3 sequence is 17 residues long. CDR1 and CDR2 from the germline V gene are KGHSH and LQKENI. CDR3 nucleotide sequence: TGTGCCAGCTCACCAGGGCAGTTAAAGTTTAGCAATCAGCCCCAGCATTTT. Encoded protein: CASSPGQLKFSNQPQHF.

The sample holds many counts of this clonotype. This chain uses TRBV12-3 or TRBV12-4 with TRBJ2-7, with no clear D. V was clipped by 0 bases and J by 3 bases, with 15 bases between them. The CDR3 totals 16 residues. DNA of the CDR3: TGTGCCAGCAGTTTAGCGATATACCGTCAAAACTACGAGCAGTACTTC. This translates into CASSLAIYRQNYEQYF.

In the case of this clonotype: A much bigger clone sits one base away, suggesting this may be a read error. CDR3 sequence: CASSLSPDGVNQPQHF. The DNA of the CDR3 is TGTGCCAGCAGCTTATCTCCGGACGGGGTCAATCAGCCCCAGCATTTT. J is TRBJ1-5 and V is TRBV11-2; unclear D gene. Trimming shortened V by 2 bases and J by 3 bases, and 14 bases separated the two germline ends. CDR1 is SGHAT, CDR2 FQNNGV, per germline. The CDR3 extends over 16 amino acids.

The chain carries TRBV7-2 and TRBJ2-3; TRBD1 might be the D (5 bases). Germline CDR1 and CDR2: SGHTA and FQGNSA. The CDR3 runs to 14 residues. Trimming removed 3 bases at V and 2 bases at J, with 9 bases between. This CDR3 reads CASSLDKNTDTQYF. The CDR3 DNA is TGTGCCAGCAGCTTGGACAAGAACACAGATACGCAGTATTTT.

This clonotype was recorded at least ten times. The rearrangement joins TRBV29-1 to TRBJ1-1; tentative D call: TRBD1 (5 bases). V lost 6 bases and J lost 1, with 18 bases in between. The CDR3 has 15 amino acids. CDR1 is SQVTM, CDR2 ANQGSEA, per germline. CDR3 DNA: TGCAGCGTCAAAGGCGGGGGAAGTCAGAACACTGAAGCTTTCTTT. Translation gives CSVKGGGSQNTEAFF.

A note on this clonotype: A read error may be the cause here, since a much bigger clone is one base away. This chain joins TRBV7-2 and TRBJ2-1, with a tentative D call TRBD2 (5 bases). Germline loops: CDR1 SGHTA, CDR2 FQGNSA. The CDR3 has 13 amino acids. The CDR3 is CASSSSPGREQLF. The DNA for the CDR3 is TGTGCCAGCAGCTCTAGCCCGGGCAGAGAGCAGCTCTTC.

Remarks on this clonotype: This may be a read error, as it is one base from a much larger clone. This sequence joins TRBV27 and TRBJ2-4; D possibly corresponds to TRBD1 (5 bases). Judging by the DNA end, TRBJ2-7 fits better; the J call may be wrong. The CDR3 contains 14 residues. Germline assignment: CDR1 MNHEY and CDR2 SMNVEV (reference sequence). The DNA for the CDR3 is TGTGCCAGCAGTTTAATGGGCAGGGTCGGCGAGCAGTACTTC. Translating gives CASSLMGRVGEQYF.

In its sample, this clonotype was seen many times. The gene calls are TRBV18 and TRBJ2-7; D gene uncertain. V dropped 5 bases and J dropped 2 bases, with 7 bases sitting between them. The CDR3 length is 12 residues. Looked up from germline, CDR1 is KGHSH and CDR2 is LQKENI. CDR3 residues: CASSVSAYEQYF. DNA of the CDR3: TGTGCCAGCTCAGTCTCCGCCTACGAGCAGTACTTC.

This clonotype appeared many times. The rearrangement joins TRBV6-5 to TRBJ1-4; D unresolved. Trimming cost V 6 bases and J 3 bases, with 14 bases left between them. CDR1 and CDR2 (germline): MNHEY, SVGAGI. CDR3 length: 15 residues. The CDR3 bases are TGTGCCAGCAGCTCCCGGGGAGCAGCTAATGAAAAACTGTTTTTT. Protein product: CASSSRGAANEKLFF.

This clonotype was detected many times. The V and J genes are TRBV15 and TRBJ1-4; tentatively, D is TRBD1 (5 bases). Looked up from germline, CDR1 is LNHNV and CDR2 is YYDKDF (reference sequence). This CDR3 has 17 amino acids. Deletions cut 1 base from V and 1 base from J, with 13 bases between. Here the CDR3 reads CATSRAGGPQTNEKLFF. In DNA, the CDR3 is TGTGCCACCAGCAGAGCCGGGGGACCGCAAACTAATGAAAAACTGTTTTTT.

Many counts were recorded for this clonotype. CDR3 nucleotides: TGTGCCAGCTCACCTGACAGGAACTACGAGCAGTACTTC. Amino acid sequence: CASSPDRNYEQYF. The gene calls are TRBV18 and TRBJ2-7; perhaps TRBD1 as D (6 bases). Germline CDR1 is KGHSH and CDR2 is LQKENI. V lost 3 bases and J 3 bases, leaving 9 bases between the germline ends. This CDR3 spans 13 amino acids. Based on the CDR3 plus reference TRBV18 and TRBJ2-7, the full variable domain is NAGVMQNPRHLVRRRGQEARLRCSPMKGHSHVYWYRQLPEEGLKFMVYLQKENIIDESGMPKERFSAEFPKEGPSILRIQQVVRGDSAAYFCASSPDRNYEQYFGPGTRLTVT.

The chain uses TRBV7-8 and TRBJ1-2; no clear D. The CDR3 extends over 17 amino acids. Germline loops: CDR1 SGHVS, CDR2 FQNEAQ. Trimming stripped 5 bases from V and 4 bases from J, with 23 bases between. The chain's CDR3 is CASSQTQFTRKTYGYTF. The CDR3 DNA reads TGTGCCAGCAGCCAAACCCAGTTTACCCGAAAGACCTATGGCTACACCTTC.

This clonotype has ten or more counts. The chain combines TRBV27 with TRBJ2-7; tentatively, D is TRBD1 (6 bases). V lost 8 bases, J lost 3 bases, and 17 bases lay in between. The germline gives CDR1 MNHEY, CDR2 SMNVEV (reference sequence). This CDR3 spans 14 amino acids. The chain's CDR3 is CASGTGTKIYEQYF. CDR3 coding DNA: TGTGCCAGCGGAACCGGGACAAAAATCTACGAGCAGTACTTC.

There are many counts of this clonotype. No DNA is shown, since the ends of the CDR3 on it are uncertain; the CDR3 is the one TCRdb lists. V is TRBV10-2 and J is TRBJ1-2. The CDR3 has 17 residues if both end residues are counted. CDR1 and CDR2 (germline): WSHSY, SAAADI. The CDR3: CASSTSCTSRKTYGYTF.

With regard to this clonotype: This may stem from a read error, because a much larger clone lies one nucleotide away. The V gene is TRBV11-1, the J gene TRBJ2-2, with D tentatively TRBD2 (6 bases). The germline V gene encodes CDR1 SGHAT and CDR2 FQDESV (reference sequence). V was clipped by 1 base and J by 8 bases, with 14 bases between them. CDR3 length: 15 amino acids. The CDR3 DNA follows: TGTGCCAGCAGCTTAGGTGGGACTCCGGCGGGGGAGCTGTTTTTT. As protein: CASSLGGTPAGELFF.

This clonotype came up many times. The genes are TRBV7-9 and TRBJ2-1, with 10 bases lining up with TRBD2. The germline V gene encodes CDR1 SEHNR and CDR2 FQNEAQ (reference sequence). Germline trimming cut 3 bases from V and 2 bases from J; bases unmatched to any gene: 1. The CDR3 loop spans 15 amino acids. This chain's CDR3 is CASSFTSGAYNEQFF. Here the CDR3 DNA reads TGTGCCAGCAGCTTTACTAGCGGGGCCTACAATGAGCAGTTCTTC.

To note about this clonotype: A much more abundant neighbour one base away suggests this may be a read error. The rearrangement links TRBV8-2 to TRBJ2-6; TRBD2 reflects the table's D call only, with no check against the DNA. TRBV8-2 is assigned pseudogene status. The CDR3 runs to 17 residues. CDR3 protein: CGMTIRITQSRANVLTF. In DNA, the CDR3 is TGTGGCATGACTATAAGGATAACACAAAGTCGGGCCAACGTCCTGACTTTC.

This clonotype was observed a few times. J is TRBJ2-1 and V is TRBV5-1, with 8 positions matching TRBD1. The germline V gene has CDR1 SGHRS and CDR2 YFSETQ. J was trimmed by 4 bases and V by 5 bases; bases with no gene match: 8. The CDR3 length is 15 residues. As DNA, the CDR3 is TGCGCCAGCAGGCTAGGACAGGGTGGGTACAATGAGCAGTTCTTC. Its protein is CASRLGQGGYNEQFF.

In its sample, this clonotype was seen many times. The gene calls are TRBV24-1 and TRBJ2-6, with D possibly being TRBD2 (6 bases). Germline CDR1 reads KGHDR; CDR2 reads SFDVKD. The CDR3 has 16 amino acids. Trimming pared 2 bases from V and 1 base from J, leaving 8 bases between. Written as DNA, the CDR3 is TGTGCCACCAGTGATTCCCGGGGGTCTGGGGCCAACGTCCTGACTTTC. Translating gives CATSDSRGSGANVLTF.

Points on this clonotype: The junction departs from the called germline gene at one end, perhaps through a read error. The chain employs TRBV15 and TRBJ2-1, with TRBD2 matching over 10 bases. CDR1 is LNHNV, CDR2 YYDKDF, per germline (reference sequence). The CDR3 is 15 amino acids. The CDR3 nucleotides are TGTGCCACCAACAGAGCGGGAGGGCTAGACAATGAGCAGTTCTTC. Amino acids: CATNRAGGLDNEQFF.

Many counts were recorded for this clonotype. The chain has TRBV3-2 and TRBJ2-5; the listed D gene, TRBD1, was not tested against the DNA. TRBV3-2 is deemed a pseudogene. This CDR3 has 15 residues. Here the CDR3 DNA reads TGTGCCAGCAGCTTCGGACAGGGAGGACTAGAGACCCAGTACTTC. Its protein is CASSFGQGGLETQYF.

There are many counts of this clonotype. The genes are TRBV12-3 or TRBV12-4 and TRBJ2-7; D is possibly TRBD2 (5 bases). This CDR3 is 16 amino acids long. V dropped 0 bases and J dropped 1 base, with 13 bases sitting between them. This chain's CDR3 is CASSLATGVKSYEQYF. The CDR3 bases are TGTGCCAGCAGTTTAGCGACCGGGGTGAAGTCCTACGAGCAGTACTTC.

In its sample, this clonotype was seen a few times. The chain joins TRBV13 to TRBJ2-3, with 9 bases identical to TRBD2. Germline V gives CDR1 PRHDT, CDR2 FYEKMQ (reference sequence). CDR3 size: 19 residues. V shed 5 bases, J shed 2 bases, and the junction held 17 bases outside the gene matches. CDR3 in amino acids: CASSHPGTSTFTTTDTQYF. The CDR3 nucleotides read TGTGCCAGCAGCCATCCCGGGACTAGCACCTTTACCACCACAGATACGCAGTATTTT.

This clonotype was seen once. Because the CDR3's place on the DNA is in doubt, the DNA is left out and the CDR3 is given as listed by TCRdb. J is TRBJ1-5 and V is TRBV21-1; whether TRBD1, the table's D call, matches the DNA was not checked. TRBV21-1 is termed a pseudogene. The CDR3 is 15 amino acids in total, end residues counted. The CDR3 loop is CASSWGQGSNQPRHF.